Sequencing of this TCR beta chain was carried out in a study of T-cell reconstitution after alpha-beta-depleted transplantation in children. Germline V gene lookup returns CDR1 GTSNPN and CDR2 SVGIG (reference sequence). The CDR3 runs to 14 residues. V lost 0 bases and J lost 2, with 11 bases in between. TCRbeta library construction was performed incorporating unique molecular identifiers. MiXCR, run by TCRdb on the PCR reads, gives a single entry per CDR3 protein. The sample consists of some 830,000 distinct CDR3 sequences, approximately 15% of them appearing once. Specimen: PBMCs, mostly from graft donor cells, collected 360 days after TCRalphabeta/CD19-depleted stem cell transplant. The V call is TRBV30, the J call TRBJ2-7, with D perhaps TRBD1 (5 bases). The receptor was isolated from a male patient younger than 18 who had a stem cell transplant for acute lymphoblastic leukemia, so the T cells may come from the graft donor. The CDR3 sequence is CAWSVKGIPYEQYF. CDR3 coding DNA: TGTGCCTGGAGTGTTAAGGGGATCCCCTACGAGCAGTACTTC. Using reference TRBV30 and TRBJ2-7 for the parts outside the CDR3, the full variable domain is SQTIHQWPATLVQPVGSPLSLECTVEGTSNPNLYWYRQAAGRGLQLLFYSVGIGQISSEVPQNLSASRPQDRQFILSSKKLLLSDSGFYLCAWSVKGIPYEQYFGPGTRLTVT.